This TCR beta chain comes out of a study of blood T cell repertoires in COVID-19. Overall study context: From the United States, Italy and Spain came samples of acute and convalescent COVID-19. In each case, the material was cDNA or gDNA derived from T cells, B-cell-depleted T cells, or PBMCs.

In the authors' methods: Estimates of nucleated cell counts were drawn from the amplification of reference gene primers. The data were produced by immunoSEQ multiplex PCR, yet TCRdb's version contains in-frame clones alone and is incomplete. For V, J and clone size, that table is used; D and trimming come from the DNA. The sample has 240,000 or so clones, around 79% seen once. CDR1 and CDR2 from the germline V gene are DFQATT and SNEGSKA (reference sequence). With V trimmed by 6 bases and J by 5 bases, 1 base remained unmatched. This CDR3 region has 11 residues. The sequenced sample was peripheral blood. The chain has TRBV20-1 and TRBJ2-5, with TRBD2 identical over 9 bases. The sequence came from a woman over 75 with acute or convalescent COVID-19. The CDR3 DNA follows: TGCAGTGCCGGACTAGCGGAGACCCAGTACTTC. Protein product: CSAGLAETQYF.